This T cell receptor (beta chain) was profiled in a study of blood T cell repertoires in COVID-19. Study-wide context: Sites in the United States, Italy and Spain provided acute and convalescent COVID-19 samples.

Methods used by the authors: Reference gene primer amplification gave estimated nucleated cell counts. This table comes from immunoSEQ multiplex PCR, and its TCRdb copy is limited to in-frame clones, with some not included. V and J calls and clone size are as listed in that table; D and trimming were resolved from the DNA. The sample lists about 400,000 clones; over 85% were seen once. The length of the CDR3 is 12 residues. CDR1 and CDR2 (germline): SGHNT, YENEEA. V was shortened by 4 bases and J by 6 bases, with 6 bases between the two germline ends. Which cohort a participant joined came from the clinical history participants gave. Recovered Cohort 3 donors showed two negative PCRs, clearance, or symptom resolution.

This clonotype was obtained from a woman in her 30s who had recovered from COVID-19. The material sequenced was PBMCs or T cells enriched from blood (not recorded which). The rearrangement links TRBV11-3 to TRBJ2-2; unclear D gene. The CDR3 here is CASSSPPGELFF. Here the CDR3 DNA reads TGTGCCAGCAGCTCCCCTCCCGGGGAGCTGTTTTTT.